The 12 T cell receptor beta chains below come from one sample, sequenced in a study of cytomegalovirus exposure and HLA in healthy donors. The PCR contained 60 Vbeta and 13 Jbeta primers. Clones were sequenced by immunoSEQ multiplex PCR, and TCRdb holds only the in-frame ones, with some missing. Of about 90,000 clones in the sample, 65% to 85% are singletons; the top ten hold under 2.5%. The specimen was PBMCs. These receptor sequences come from a man aged 18-30 years in good health and CMV-seronegative.

The chain employs TRBV18 and TRBJ2-7; perhaps TRBD1 as D (5 bases). Trimming removed 6 bases at V and 0 bases at J, with 9 bases between. This CDR3 has 13 residues. The V gene's germline CDR1 is KGHSH and CDR2 LQKENI. Here the CDR3 reads CASSRAHSYEQYF. The CDR3 DNA reads as TGTGCCAGCTCCAGGGCCCACTCCTACGAGCAGTACTTC.

This clone occurred a few times. The gene calls are TRBV5-1 and TRBJ2-7; 8 nucleotides align to TRBD1. The length of the CDR3 is 14 residues. Germline lookup yields CDR1 SGHRS and CDR2 YFSETQ. Germline trimming cut 4 bases from V and 3 bases from J; bases unmatched to any gene: 6. CDR3 nucleotide sequence: TGCGCCAGCAGCATGACAGGGGAAAACTACGAGCAGTACTTC. Amino acid sequence: CASSMTGENYEQYF.

The rearrangement links TRBV28 to TRBJ1-1; possibly TRBD1 for D (5 bases). Germline CDR1 MDHEN, CDR2 SYDVKM. The CDR3 contains 14 residues. Trimming shortened V by 7 bases and J by 1 base, and 13 bases separated the two germline ends. The CDR3 here is CASTGPGGNTEAFF. In DNA, the CDR3 is TGTGCCAGCACCGGACCGGGGGGGAACACTGAAGCTTTCTTT.

This rearrangement joins TRBV4-1 to TRBJ2-1; 8 bases line up with TRBD2. The CDR3 is 15 residues long. The trim removed 1 base at V and 3 bases at J, leaving 2 bases unmatched. In germline, CDR1 is MGHRA, CDR2 YSYEKL. The chain's CDR3 is CASSQAGGRYNEQFF. The CDR3 nucleotides are TGCGCCAGCAGCCAAGCGGGAGGGCGCTACAATGAGCAGTTCTTC.

The chain joins TRBV2 to TRBJ2-7; 7 nucleotides agree with TRBD1. CDR1 is SNHLY and CDR2 is FYNNEI in the germline V gene. This CDR3 is 11 amino acids long. The J segment lost 7 bases and the V segment lost 6 bases, leaving 3 bases of the junction unmatched. The CDR3 DNA reads as TGTGCCAGCAGGGCAGGGGGAGAGCAGTACTTC. Translated: CASRAGGEQYF.

J is TRBJ2-2 and V is TRBV7-9; 9 bases are a match to TRBD2. The V gene end was trimmed by 5 bases and the J gene end by 7 bases; junction bases not matched to a gene: 8. The CDR3 covers 15 residues. From germline, CDR1 is SEHNR and CDR2 FQNEAQ (reference sequence). The CDR3 protein is CASSPIAGAVGELFF. CDR3 DNA: TGTGCCAGCAGCCCCATAGCGGGAGCGGTCGGGGAGCTGTTTTTT.

The V gene is TRBV10-1, the J gene TRBJ2-1; D perhaps matches TRBD2 (6 bases). Trimming removed 6 bases from V and 10 bases from J, with 16 bases in between. Germline-derived CDR1 and CDR2 are WNHNN and SYGVQD (reference sequence). CDR3 length: 13 amino acids. The CDR3 here is CASSPGTEVEQFF. The CDR3 DNA follows: TGCGCCAGCAGCCCCGGGACTGAGGTAGAGCAGTTCTTC.

The CDR3 sequence is CASSGGTGSTGEQYF. CDR3 nucleotides: TGTGCCAGCAGCGGCGGGACAGGATCCACCGGGGAGCAGTACTTC. The V gene is TRBV9, the J gene TRBJ2-7, with TRBD1 identical over 8 bases. This CDR3 comprises 15 residues. The ends lost 3 bases at V and 7 bases at J; junction bases unmatched: 12. Germline V gene sequence: CDR1 SGDLS, CDR2 YYNGEE.

This clone was observed once. The chain joins TRBV7-8 to TRBJ1-1; D gene uncertain. Per the germline V gene, CDR1 is SGHVS and CDR2 is FQNEAQ. The V gene lost 1 base and the J gene lost 3 bases, with 12 bases spanning the gap. This CDR3 comprises 15 residues. CDR3 amino acids: CASSLGAGSHTEAFF. Written as DNA, the CDR3 is TGTGCCAGCAGCTTAGGGGCTGGGTCTCACACTGAAGCTTTCTTT.

The chain uses TRBV11-2 and TRBJ1-5, with unresolved D. Germline V lookup: CDR1 SGHAT, CDR2 FQNNGV. CDR3 length: 12 amino acids. V lost 5 bases, J lost 6 bases, and 8 bases lay in between. In nucleotides, the CDR3 is TGTGCCAGCAGCACGGGAGGTCAGCCCCAGCATTTT. This sequence encodes CASSTGGQPQHF.

This rearrangement joins TRBV5-1 to TRBJ2-7; 8 bases align to TRBD2. The CDR3 totals 16 residues. V was clipped by 0 bases and J by 4 bases; unmatched bases: 9. Per the germline V gene, CDR1 is SGHRS and CDR2 is YFSETQ. Written as DNA, the CDR3 is TGCGCCAGCAGCTTGGTGACTAGCGTAAACAAGTACGAGCAGTACTTC. Its protein is CASSLVTSVNKYEQYF. Combining the CDR3 with reference TRBV5-1 and TRBJ2-7 gives the whole variable domain KAGVTQTPRYLIKTRGQQVTLSCSPISGHRSVSWYQQTPGQGLQFLFEYFSETQRNKGNFPGRFSGRQFSNSRSEMNVSTLELGDSALYLCASSLVTSVNKYEQYFGPGTRLTVT.

V and J are TRBV29-1 and TRBJ2-5; 7 bases agree with TRBD1. V gave up 3 bases and J gave up 6 bases; unmatched junction bases: 7. The CDR3 is 13 residues long. CDR1 is SQVTM and CDR2 is ANQGSEA in the germline V gene. CDR3 DNA: TGCAGCGTTGATTTTTACAGGGGCAAGACCCAGTACTTC. As protein: CSVDFYRGKTQYF. Full variable domain (remainder filled in from reference TRBV29-1 and TRBJ2-5): SAVISQKPSRDICQRGTSLTIQCQVDSQVTMMFWYRQQPGQSLTLIATANQGSEATYESGFVIDKFPISRPNLTFSTLTVSNMSPEDSSIYLCSVDFYRGKTQYFGPGTRLLVL.